The present TCR beta chain was sequenced within a study of T cell responses to AZD1222 COVID-19 vaccine. Findings and limits, study-wide: Variant regions that are unmutated are reportedly the target of nearly half of spike-specific TCRs. Most donors were white British, females outnumbered males, and clonal diversity was possibly underestimated. Once two AZD1222 doses were given, Spike-specific TCR breadth and depth went up.

The V and J ends lost 6 bases and 4 bases, in that order; junction bases with no gene match: 17. The CDR3 covers 17 residues. Looked up from germline, CDR1 is SGHRS and CDR2 is YFSETQ. This clone was seen a single time. No antigen is known for it. Some clones are missing from TCRdb's copy, which holds only in-frame ones; the method was immunoSEQ multiplex PCR. The sample comprises approximately 110,000 clones, about nine tenths of which are singletons, and approximately 7.9% rests with the top ten. This TCR was recovered from an adult who received the AZD1222 COVID-19 vaccine. The rearrangement joins TRBV5-1 to TRBJ1-1; the match to TRBD1 covers 8 bases. Sequences were derived from peripheral blood, sampled 28 days after the second AZD1222 dose. This chain's CDR3 is CASTAWGRGRGGTEAFF. CDR3 nucleotides: TGCGCCAGCACCGCTTGGGGCAGGGGGCGCGGGGGCACTGAAGCTTTCTTT.